This T cell receptor beta chain was sequenced in a study of CD8+ T cells in alopecia areata. After isolation, RNA underwent reverse transcription to generate cDNA as the sequencing template. The method was immunoSEQ multiplex PCR; TCRdb's version includes in-frame clones alone and lacks a portion of them. This table holds about 120,000 clones, roughly 66% found once. The germline CDR1 and CDR2 sequences are LNHNV and YYDKDF (reference sequence). The CDR3 has 17 amino acids. The V gene lost 0 bases and the J gene lost 4 bases, with 13 bases spanning the gap. What was sequenced was CD4+ T cells sorted from blood. The clonotype originates from a human donor in good health. The chain has TRBV15 and TRBJ2-6; D gene unclear. The CDR3 DNA sequence: TGTGCCACCAGCAGAGATCGGCAGCTCGCAGGGGCCAACGTCCTGACTTTC. Translating it yields CATSRDRQLAGANVLTF.